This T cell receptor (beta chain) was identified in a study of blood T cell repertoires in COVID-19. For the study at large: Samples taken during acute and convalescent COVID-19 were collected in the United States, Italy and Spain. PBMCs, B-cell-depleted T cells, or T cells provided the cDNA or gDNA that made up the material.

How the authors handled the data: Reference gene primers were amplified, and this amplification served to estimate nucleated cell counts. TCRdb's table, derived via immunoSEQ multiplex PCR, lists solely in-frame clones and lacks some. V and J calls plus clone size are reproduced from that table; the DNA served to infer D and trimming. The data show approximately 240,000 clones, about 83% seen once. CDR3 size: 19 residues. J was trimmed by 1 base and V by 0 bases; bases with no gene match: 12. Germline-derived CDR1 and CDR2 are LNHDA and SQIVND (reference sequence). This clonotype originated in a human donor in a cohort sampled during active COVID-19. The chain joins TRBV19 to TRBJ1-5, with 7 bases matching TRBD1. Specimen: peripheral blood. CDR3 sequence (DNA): TGTGCCAGTAGTATAGAGTTTCGGACAGGCTGGGAGAGCAATCAGCCCCAGCATTTT. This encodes CASSIEFRTGWESNQPQHF.